These 6 T cell receptor beta chains share one sample of origin, sequenced in a study of blood T cell repertoires in COVID-19 (dated by TCRdb to 2019 to 2021). The library came from the immunoSEQ multiplex PCR assay. TCRdb took this table from immuneACCESS and kept in-frame rearrangements with V and J called. Such tables lack part of the clones; where checked against another copy, unresolved V genes explain under half of the gap, and the rest is unexplained. Within this sample are 180,000 or so clones, with roughly 87% of them counted one time only. The ten largest account for more than 9.5% of the sample. Source material: PBMCs or T cells enriched from blood (not recorded which). The receptors shown here come from a man aged 45 to 65 who had recovered from COVID-19.

The chain carries TRBV24-1 and TRBJ2-2; unclear D gene. Trimming stripped 4 bases from V and 3 bases from J, with 17 bases between. This CDR3 comprises 17 residues. The germline V gene has CDR1 KGHDR and CDR2 SFDVKD. CDR3 DNA: TGTGCCACCAGTGACCACATTAGTAGCCCGCACACCGGGGAGCTGTTTTTT. Translated: CATSDHISSPHTGELFF.

The chain is built from TRBV24-1 and TRBJ1-4, with 10 bases lining up with TRBD1. The J segment lost 7 bases and the V segment lost 4 bases, leaving 11 bases of the junction unmatched. The CDR3 runs to 17 residues. CDR1 KGHDR and CDR2 SFDVKD come from the germline V gene. CDR3 nucleotides: TGTGCCACCAGTGACGCTACGGGACAGGGGTGGGGTGAAAAACTGTTTTTT. It specifies CATSDATGQGWGEKLFF.

The chain couples TRBV9 to TRBJ1-4; the D is unclear. The CDR3 totals 14 residues. Germline assignment: CDR1 SGDLS and CDR2 YYNGEE. V was shortened by 2 bases and J by 8 bases, with 13 bases between the two germline ends. The CDR3 loop is CASSVGREGEKLFF. The CDR3 nucleotides read TGTGCCAGCAGCGTTGGACGGGAGGGCGAAAAACTGTTTTTT.

This clone came up a few times. The chain combines TRBV7-8 with TRBJ1-5, with 9 bases lining up with TRBD1. With V trimmed by 6 bases and J by 1 base, 7 bases remained unmatched. The CDR3 has 16 residues. From germline, CDR1 is SGHVS and CDR2 FQNEAQ. The CDR3 reads CASSSDRGASNQPQHF. CDR3 bases: TGTGCCAGCAGTTCCGACAGGGGGGCGAGCAATCAGCCCCAGCATTTT.

V gene TRBV6-4 combines with J gene TRBJ2-7, with 15 bases that match TRBD2. Trimming cost V 4 bases and J 6 bases; bases outside gene matches: 10. Germline V lookup: CDR1 MRHNA, CDR2 SNTAGT. CDR3 length equals 17 residues. The CDR3 spells CASSVSYGLAGGLEQYF. As DNA, the CDR3 is TGTGCCAGCAGTGTGAGTTATGGACTAGCGGGAGGGCTCGAGCAGTACTTC.

This clone has only one observation. The chain uses TRBV5-4 and TRBJ1-2; 8 bases match TRBD1. Per the germline V gene, CDR1 is SGHNT and CDR2 is YYREEE (reference sequence). The CDR3 runs 15 residues. Unmatched junction bases numbered 7, after V lost 0 bases and J lost 6 bases. The CDR3 reads CASSLAGQGADGYTF. The CDR3 nucleotides are TGTGCCAGCAGCTTGGCCGGACAGGGTGCGGATGGCTACACCTTC.